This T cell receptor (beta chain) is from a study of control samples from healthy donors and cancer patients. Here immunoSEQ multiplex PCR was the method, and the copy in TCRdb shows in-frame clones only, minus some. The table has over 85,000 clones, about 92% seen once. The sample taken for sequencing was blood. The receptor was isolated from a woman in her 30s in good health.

The CDR3 DNA reads as TGTGCCAGCTCACCCCGGTCTGCAACTAATGAAAAACTGTTTTTT. This translates into CASSPRSATNEKLFF. V gene TRBV18 combines with J gene TRBJ1-4; no firm D call. This CDR3 is 15 amino acids long. The V gene lost 3 bases and the J gene lost 0 bases, with 8 bases spanning the gap. Germline V gene sequence: CDR1 KGHSH, CDR2 LQKENI. Combining the CDR3 with reference TRBV18 and TRBJ1-4 gives the whole variable domain NAGVMQNPRHLVRRRGQEARLRCSPMKGHSHVYWYRQLPEEGLKFMVYLQKENIIDESGMPKERFSAEFPKEGPSILRIQQVVRGDSAAYFCASSPRSATNEKLFFGSGTQLSVL.